Sequencing of this T cell receptor beta chain was carried out in a study of human T cells and chemical hapten exposure. Documented time point: patch test 1, 2 weeks after DPC sensitization. This sample's treatment: therapeutic diphenylcyclopropenone sensitization with weekly scalp DPC. This CDR3 spans 13 amino acids. J was trimmed by 7 bases and V by 6 bases; bases with no gene match: 5. Germline CDR1 is DFQATT and CDR2 is SNEGSKA (reference sequence). TCRdb used MiXCR to reprocess the RACE reads, holding one entry per CDR3 protein. The sample comprises about 99,000 distinct CDR3 sequences, around 12% of which are singletons, and roughly 2.1% rests with the top ten. This clonotype has more than one count but fewer than ten.

This sequence joins TRBV20-1 and TRBJ2-1; TRBD2 aligns across 11 bases. The specimen was whole blood, collected in connection with sensitization to the hapten diphenylcyclopropenone (DPC). The TCR was taken from a woman between 40 and 55 years old with alopecia areata. Some clones in this sample may be carry-over from other donors' samples. The CDR3 loop reads CSASTSGSNEQFF. CDR3 sequence (DNA): TGCAGTGCCAGTACTAGCGGGAGTAATGAGCAGTTCTTC.